The clone carrying this T cell receptor beta chain was seen more than once but under ten times. No antigen is known for it. Trimming pared 0 bases from V and 1 base from J, leaving 9 bases between. Per the germline V gene, CDR1 is MNHEY and CDR2 is SVGAGI. CDR3 length: 15 residues. The primer mix had 60 Vbeta and 13 Jbeta primers. Some clones are missing from TCRdb's copy, which holds only in-frame ones; the method was immunoSEQ multiplex PCR. The sample gives 150,000 to 200,000 clones, 75% of which show up once; 4.9% is in the top ten. The data stem from a study of cytomegalovirus exposure and HLA in healthy donors. Study-wide points: Later analysis demonstrated an association between a missense DCLRE1C variant and TCR beta V- and J-gene trimming.

This clonotype was sampled from a male donor in good health and CMV-seronegative. The chain recombines TRBV6-5 with TRBJ1-1, with D possibly TRBD1 on 5 matching bases. The sequenced sample was PBMCs. The CDR3 DNA is TGTGCCAGCAGTTACTCGAACAGGCCGAACACTGAAGCTTTCTTT. Translation: CASSYSNRPNTEAFF.